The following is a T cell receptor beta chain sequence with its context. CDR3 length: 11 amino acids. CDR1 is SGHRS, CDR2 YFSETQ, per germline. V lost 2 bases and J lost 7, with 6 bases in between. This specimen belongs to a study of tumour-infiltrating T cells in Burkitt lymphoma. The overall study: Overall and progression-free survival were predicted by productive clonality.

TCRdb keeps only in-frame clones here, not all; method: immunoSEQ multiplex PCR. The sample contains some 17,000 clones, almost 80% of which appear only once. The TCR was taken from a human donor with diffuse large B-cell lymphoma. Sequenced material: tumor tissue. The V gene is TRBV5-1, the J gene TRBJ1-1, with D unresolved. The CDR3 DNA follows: TGCGCCAGCAGCTTAATCGGTGAAGCTTTCTTT. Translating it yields CASSLIGEAFF.